The following is a TCR beta chain sequence with its context. This sample is drawn from a study of chemoradiotherapy in HPV16-positive cancers. Repertoires were generated with immunoSEQ multiplex PCR, while TCRdb's copy carries only in-frame clones and drops some. The sample lists over 10,000 clones, over 75% seen once, with approximately 1% in the top ten. The trim removed 4 bases at V and 6 bases at J, leaving 10 bases unmatched. Germline V gives CDR1 SEHNR, CDR2 FQNEAQ (reference sequence). The CDR3 is 17 amino acids. The clonotype was recovered from a human donor with HPV-associated anogenital cancer. Sample collection occurred from a patient who underwent chemoradiotherapy. This sequence joins TRBV7-9 and TRBJ1-6; TRBD1 matches 9 bases. DNA of the CDR3: TGTGCCAGCAGCTGGGACAGGGTTGCCGACGGTAATTCACCCCTCCACTTT. Protein sequence: CASSWDRVADGNSPLHF.